This T cell receptor beta chain is drawn from a study of CD8 T cells in Susac syndrome. The V gene's germline CDR1 is SGHNT and CDR2 YYREEE (reference sequence). Trimming took off 7 bases at V and 7 bases at J, with 15 bases between the two ends. The CDR3 totals 13 residues. Reverse transcription used about 0.45 to 1 ug RNA and random hexamers. TCRdb redid the calling of the immunoSEQ multiplex PCR reads with MiXCR, one entry per CDR3 protein. The sample lists about 180,000 distinct CDR3 sequences; 85% to 95% were seen once. The chain recombines TRBV5-4 with TRBJ2-1, with D possibly being TRBD1 or TRBD2 (7 bases each). The sequencing sample was made of CD8+ T cells from PBMCs. The receptor was isolated from a human donor with multiple sclerosis. CDR3 sequence: CASGGDSRNEQFF. The DNA for the CDR3 is TGTGCCAGCGGGGGGGACAGTCGAAATGAGCAGTTCTTC.